A single sample is the source of the 30 T cell receptor beta chains below, sequenced in a study of blood T cell repertoires in COVID-19. Sequencing used immunoSEQ multiplex PCR; TCRdb keeps in-frame clones, though not all of them. The data show 61,000 or so clones, about 90% seen once. Sequenced material: peripheral blood. These receptor sequences come from a woman aged 80 or over with active COVID-19.

This clone came up a few times. The chain links TRBV6-2 or TRBV6-3 to TRBJ2-7, with 7 bases aligning to TRBD1. Germline assignment: CDR1 MNHEY and CDR2 SVGEGT. V lost 2 bases, J lost 5 bases, and 18 bases stayed unmatched. This CDR3 spans 18 amino acids. The chain's CDR3 is CASSYEGEGTAGPHEQYF. Written as DNA, the CDR3 is TGTGCCAGCAGTTACGAGGGGGAAGGGACAGCCGGTCCCCACGAGCAGTACTTC.

The rearrangement links TRBV10-3 to TRBJ2-7; 7 bases agree with TRBD1. In germline, CDR1 is ENHRY, CDR2 SYGVKD. This CDR3 is built from 13 residues. V was pared by 2 bases and J by 2 bases, with 0 bases of the junction left unmatched. For the CDR3, the DNA is TGTGCCATCAGTGAGACAGGGGCCTACGAGCAGTACTTC. Protein product: CAISETGAYEQYF.

This chain joins TRBV29-1 and TRBJ2-1, with a tentative D call TRBD1 (5 bases). The CDR3 consists of 11 residues. V lost 6 bases and J lost 8, with 11 bases in between. Per the germline V gene, CDR1 is SQVTM and CDR2 is ANQGSEA. In nucleotides, the CDR3 is TGCAGCGTCGATTCAGGGTATGAGCAGTTCTTC. Its protein is CSVDSGYEQFF.

This chain links TRBV30 with TRBJ1-1; D ambiguous. V dropped 0 bases and J dropped 1 base, with 6 bases sitting between them. The CDR3 is 13 amino acids. CDR1 and CDR2 (germline): GTSNPN, SVGIG (reference sequence). The CDR3, as DNA: TGTGCCTGGAGTGTAACAGCGAACACTGAAGCTTTCTTT. It codes for CAWSVTANTEAFF.

The V call is TRBV5-6, the J call TRBJ2-1, with 8 bases lining up with TRBD2. The trim removed 0 bases at V and 2 bases at J, leaving 4 bases unmatched. The germline V gene has CDR1 SGHDT and CDR2 YYEEEE. The CDR3 covers 16 residues. In DNA form, the CDR3 reads TGTGCCAGCAGCTTGGCCGGGCGGGGGGCCTACAATGAGCAGTTCTTC. Its translation is CASSLAGRGAYNEQFF.

This clone was counted only a few times. The J gene is TRBJ2-3, the V gene TRBV4-1; TRBD2 matches at 11 bases. J gave up 2 bases and V 4 bases, and 5 bases lay outside the gene matches. The CDR3 covers 16 residues. Germline V CDR1 and CDR2: MGHRA, YSYEKL. The CDR3 bases are TGCGCCAGCAGCCCGACTAGCGGGGTGCACACAGATACGCAGTATTTT. This sequence encodes CASSPTSGVHTDTQYF.

This clone was detected once. The V gene is TRBV11-3, the J gene TRBJ2-1, with 11 bases matching TRBD1. Germline V gives CDR1 SGHNT, CDR2 YENEEA. J was trimmed by 4 bases and V by 5 bases; bases with no gene match: 4. The CDR3 has 15 residues. In DNA, the CDR3 is TGTGCCAGCAGCCCTGGACAGGGGGCGTACAATGAGCAGTTCTTC. Its translation is CASSPGQGAYNEQFF.

This clone appeared a single time. The chain recombines TRBV11-3 with TRBJ2-7, with 9 bases fitting TRBD1. J was trimmed by 4 bases and V by 5 bases; bases with no gene match: 12. The CDR3 is 16 residues long. Germline V gene lookup returns CDR1 SGHNT and CDR2 YENEEA. CDR3 sequence reads: CASSPGPGTGTYEQYF. As DNA, the CDR3 is TGTGCCAGCAGCCCGGGCCCCGGGACAGGGACATACGAGCAGTACTTC.

The V and J genes are TRBV11-3 and TRBJ2-1; TRBD2 aligns across 10 bases. CDR1 is SGHNT, CDR2 YENEEA, per germline. The CDR3 has 15 residues. J gave up 8 bases and V 1 base, and 5 bases lay outside the gene matches. The CDR3 coding sequence is TGTGCCAGCAGCTTAGGTAGCGGGGGGTCCGATGAGCAGTTCTTC. It codes for CASSLGSGGSDEQFF.

This clone was seen just once. The CDR3 coding sequence is TGTGCCAGCAGCTTGTCCGGGGGGCAATACAATGAGCAGTTCTTC. Amino acid sequence: CASSLSGGQYNEQFF. The chain combines TRBV5-4 with TRBJ2-1, with D maybe TRBD2 (7 bases). The ends were cut back, 1 base at V and 4 bases at J, with 12 bases in the middle. Germline V gene data show CDR1 as SGHNT and CDR2 as YYREEE (reference sequence). The CDR3 spans 15 residues. The variable domain in full, with the rest retrieved from reference TRBV5-4 and TRBJ2-1, is ETGVTQSPTHLIKTRGQQVTLRCSSQSGHNTVSWYQQALGQGPQFIFQYYREEENGRGNFPPRFSGLQFPNYSSELNVNALELDDSALYLCASSLSGGQYNEQFFGPGTRLTVL.

The gene calls are TRBV6-6 and TRBJ1-5; D may be TRBD1 (6 bases). This CDR3 has 16 amino acids. Trimming removed 6 bases from V and 0 bases from J, with 15 bases in between. Germline CDR1 is MNHNY and CDR2 is SVGAGI (reference sequence). CDR3 bases: TGTGCCAGCAGGCCAACAGGGAGCGATAGCAATCAGCCCCAGCATTTT. Protein: CASRPTGSDSNQPQHF.

This chain links TRBV25-1 with TRBJ2-7, with a tentative D call TRBD1 (6 bases). The CDR3 length is 15 residues. The V end lost 5 bases, the J end lost 0 bases, and 14 bases lay between the germline ends. Looked up from germline, CDR1 is MGHDK and CDR2 is SYGVNS. CDR3 sequence reads: CASSPRVGGSYEQYF. CDR3 coding DNA: TGTGCCAGCAGTCCCCGGGTAGGGGGCTCCTACGAGCAGTACTTC.

This chain uses TRBV4-1 with TRBJ2-3; no clear D. Trimming pared 2 bases from V and 1 base from J, leaving 4 bases between. The germline V gene has CDR1 MGHRA and CDR2 YSYEKL. The CDR3 is 13 residues long. For the CDR3, the DNA is TGCGCCAGCAGCCAAAGAGGCACAGATACGCAGTATTTT. Translated: CASSQRGTDTQYF.

The chain combines TRBV9 with TRBJ2-3; 7 bases fit TRBD2. The junction had 8 bases not matched to a gene; V was cut back by 4 bases and J by 0 bases. Germline-derived CDR1 and CDR2 are SGDLS and YYNGEE. The CDR3 is 16 amino acids. The CDR3: CASSQVGGGSTDTQYF. For the CDR3, the DNA is TGTGCCAGCAGCCAAGTTGGGGGGGGGAGCACAGATACGCAGTATTTT.

This chain links TRBV4-1 with TRBJ2-7; 7 bases are shared with TRBD1. Trimming at V came to 4 bases and at J to 5 bases, leaving 5 bases not matched to a gene. Germline assignment: CDR1 MGHRA and CDR2 YSYEKL. CDR3 length: 13 residues. CDR3 in DNA: TGCGCCAGCAGCCGTAAAGGGGGCCACGAGCAGTACTTC. It specifies CASSRKGGHEQYF.

The chain couples TRBV4-1 to TRBJ1-4; 9 nucleotides line up with TRBD1. Germline trimming cut 5 bases from V and 3 bases from J; bases unmatched to any gene: 7. The CDR3 is made up of 16 amino acids. Germline assignment: CDR1 MGHRA and CDR2 YSYEKL. CDR3 nucleotides: TGCGCCAGCAGCACCCACAGGGGGCAGGCTAATGAAAAACTGTTTTTT. It is translated as CASSTHRGQANEKLFF.

The chain has TRBV10-3 and TRBJ2-7; TRBD1 matches 9 bases. After removal of 6 bases from V and 2 bases from J, the junction contained 5 bases not matched to a gene. The CDR3 covers 14 residues. Per germline, CDR1 ENHRY and CDR2 SYGVKD. Written as DNA, the CDR3 is TGTGCCATCAGCCCCGGGACAGGGACCTACGAGCAGTACTTC. It encodes CAISPGTGTYEQYF.

V and J are TRBV4-3 and TRBJ1-4; D possibly corresponds to TRBD1 (6 bases). Germline CDR1 reads LGHNA; CDR2 reads YSLEER. V was clipped by 4 bases and J by 3 bases, with 12 bases between them. The CDR3 extends over 15 amino acids. CDR3 in amino acids: CASSLSQGSNEKLFF. The CDR3 DNA is TGCGCCAGCAGCCTTTCACAGGGCTCTAATGAAAAACTGTTTTTT.

With respect to this clone: Other DNA sequences in this specimen translate into the identical CDR3. This rearrangement joins TRBV6-5 to TRBJ2-6; D is perhaps TRBD2 (5 bases). The V end lost 1 base, the J end lost 0 bases, and 7 bases lay between the germline ends. Germline V CDR1 and CDR2: MNHEY, SVGAGI. The CDR3 has 16 residues. This CDR3 reads CASSYWTGSGANVLTF. The CDR3 coding sequence is TGTGCCAGCAGTTACTGGACTGGCTCTGGGGCCAACGTCCTGACTTTC.

V usage is TRBV27 and J usage is TRBJ2-5; 11 bases agree with TRBD2. The CDR3 loop spans 14 amino acids. The V segment lost 6 bases and the J segment 2 bases; nucleotides outside the gene matches: 2. Germline-derived CDR1 and CDR2 are MNHEY and SMNVEV (reference sequence). CDR3 in amino acids: CASRSSGGQETQYF. DNA of the CDR3: TGTGCCAGCAGGTCTAGCGGGGGGCAAGAGACCCAGTACTTC.

Turning to this clone: Relative to the germline gene, one junction end is altered; a read error may explain this. The chain joins TRBV7-7 to TRBJ2-1; D may be TRBD2 (6 bases). This CDR3 has 15 amino acids. Germline CDR1 reads SSHAT; CDR2 reads FNYEAQ (reference sequence). CDR3 region: CASSSSRAGRGEQFF. CDR3 nucleotide sequence: TGTGCTAGCAGCTCTTCCCGTGCGGGGCGGGGTGAGCAGTTCTTC.

In nucleotides, the CDR3 is TGTGCCAGCAGTGAAATGGGGAGCACCGGGGAGCTGTTTTTT. As protein: CASSEMGSTGELFF. The rearrangement joins TRBV6-1 to TRBJ2-2; D may be TRBD2 (5 bases). The germline CDR1 and CDR2 sequences are MNHNS and SASEGT. The V and J ends lost 2 bases and 4 bases respectively, with 8 bases between them. This CDR3 has 14 amino acids.

In DNA, the CDR3 is TGTGCCAGTAGTATTCGGCGGGGGGAAGGGAGGGATACGCAGTATTTT. This codes for CASSIRRGEGRDTQYF. V is TRBV19 and J is TRBJ2-3, with 8 positions matching TRBD2. V dropped 3 bases and J dropped 6; count of bases not matched to a gene: 11. This CDR3 contains 16 residues. The germline CDR1 and CDR2 sequences are LNHDA and SQIVND (reference sequence).

The chain joins TRBV5-1 to TRBJ2-3; tentative D call: TRBD1 (6 bases). The CDR3 covers 13 residues. Germline-derived CDR1 and CDR2 are SGHRS and YFSETQ. Trimming took 2 bases from V and 4 from J, leaving 8 bases between them. The chain's CDR3 is CASSFQGPDTQYF. The DNA of the CDR3 is TGCGCCAGCAGCTTCCAGGGGCCAGATACGCAGTATTTT.

The chain is built from TRBV2 and TRBJ1-1, with 7 bases lining up with TRBD1. The CDR3 runs to 15 residues. Germline V gives CDR1 SNHLY, CDR2 FYNNEI. V trimming: 8 bases; J trimming: 0 bases; junction bases outside the gene matches: 9. The CDR3 DNA reads as TGTGCCAGCTCGTATTCCGGGACAGTGAACACTGAAGCTTTCTTT. Translated: CASSYSGTVNTEAFF.

This clone was seen just once. The chain joins TRBV7-8 to TRBJ2-3; 14 bases agree with TRBD2. J lost 3 bases, V lost 5 bases, and 7 bases had no gene match. This CDR3 is built from 17 residues. Per the germline V gene, CDR1 is SGHVS and CDR2 is FQNEAQ. CDR3 coding DNA: TGTGCCAGCAGCCCGCGACTAGCGGGGGGGCTAACAGATACGCAGTATTTT. Residues: CASSPRLAGGLTDTQYF.

This chain joins TRBV5-1 and TRBJ2-5, with D possibly matching TRBD1 (5 bases). The V gene lost 6 bases and the J gene lost 9 bases, with 21 bases spanning the gap. The germline CDR1 and CDR2 sequences are SGHRS and YFSETQ. The CDR3 loop spans 14 amino acids. CDR3: CASTPGPAKGAQYF. CDR3 bases: TGCGCCAGCACTCCGGGCCCAGCCAAAGGGGCCCAGTACTTC.

The chain combines TRBV5-1 with TRBJ2-5; 8 bases are shared with TRBD2. CDR3 length equals 15 residues. Germline V gene sequence: CDR1 SGHRS, CDR2 YFSETQ. Trimming removed 4 bases from V and 3 bases from J; junction bases left unmatched: 8. The CDR3 DNA sequence: TGCGCCAGCAGCGACACCGGGACTAGTGAAGAGACCCAGTACTTC. It specifies CASSDTGTSEETQYF.

The chain is built from TRBV4-2 and TRBJ1-2; D gene ambiguous. Trimming removed 2 bases from V and 2 bases from J, with 12 bases in between. This CDR3 comprises 15 residues. The germline gives CDR1 LGHNA, CDR2 YNFKEQ. The CDR3 DNA follows: TGTGCCAGCAGCCAAAGGCCCGACAAGAACTATGGCTACACCTTC. Translation gives CASSQRPDKNYGYTF.

J is TRBJ1-1 and V is TRBV6-5, with 10 bases lining up with TRBD1. Germline trimming cut 11 bases from V and 2 bases from J; bases unmatched to any gene: 5. The germline V gene has CDR1 MNHEY and CDR2 SVGAGI. The CDR3 covers 13 residues. The CDR3 region has the DNA TGTGCCGTAGACAGGGGGCCTAACACTGAAGCTTTCTTT. Translating gives CAVDRGPNTEAFF.